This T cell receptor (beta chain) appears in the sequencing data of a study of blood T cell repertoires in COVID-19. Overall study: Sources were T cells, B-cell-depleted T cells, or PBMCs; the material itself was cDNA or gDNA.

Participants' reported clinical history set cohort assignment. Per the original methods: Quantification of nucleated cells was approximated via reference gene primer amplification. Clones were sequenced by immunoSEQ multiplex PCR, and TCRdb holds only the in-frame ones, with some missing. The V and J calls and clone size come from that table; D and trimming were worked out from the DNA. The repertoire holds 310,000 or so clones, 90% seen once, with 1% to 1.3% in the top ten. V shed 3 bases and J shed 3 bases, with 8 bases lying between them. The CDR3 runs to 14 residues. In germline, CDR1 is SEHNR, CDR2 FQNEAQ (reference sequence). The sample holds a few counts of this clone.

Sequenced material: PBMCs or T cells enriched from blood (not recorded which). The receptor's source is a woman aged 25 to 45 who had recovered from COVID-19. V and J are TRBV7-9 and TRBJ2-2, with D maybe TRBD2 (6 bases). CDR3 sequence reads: CASSFGGYTGELFF. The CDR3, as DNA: TGTGCCAGCAGCTTTGGGGGGTACACCGGGGAGCTGTTTTTT.